The 19 T cell receptor beta chains below come from one sample, sequenced in a study of regulatory T cells in long-lasting Graves disease. Time point indicated: persistent/refractory GD, antithyroid drugs over 5 years with positive TRAb. With RNA extracted from PBMCs as input, the TCR library was made. Building of the TCR beta libraries involved iRepertoire HTBI primers and Arm-PCR of CDR3 regions. TCRdb reanalysed the multiplex PCR reads using MiXCR and keeps one entry per CDR3 protein. The sample includes a few hundred thousand distinct CDR3 sequences, 20% to 25% seen only once; the top ten take roughly 7%. The starting material was peripheral blood mononuclear cells (PBMCs), obtained when the disease was refractory, from a patient treated with antithyroid drugs. The receptors derive from a female donor with Graves disease.

The chain combines TRBV6-2 or TRBV6-3 with TRBJ1-1, with D perhaps matching TRBD1 (5 bases). Germline CDR1 is MNHEY and CDR2 is SVGEGT. The CDR3 runs to 18 residues. V lost 6 bases, J lost 0 bases, and 23 bases lay in between. DNA of the CDR3: TGTGCCAGCAGCCGATATCGTGCGGGACGGGGAATGAACACTGAAGCTTTCTTT. Protein product: CASSRYRAGRGMNTEAFF.

CDR3 loop: CASNPPQGARCEQYF. CDR3 nucleotides: TGTGCCAGCAATCCCCCACAGGGGGCTAGGTGCGAGCAGTACTTC. This sequence joins TRBV5-4 and TRBJ2-7; TRBD1 aligns across 9 bases. V was clipped by 6 bases and J by 6 bases; unmatched bases: 13. The CDR3 is 15 residues long. CDR1 and CDR2 from the germline V gene are SGHNT and YYREEE (reference sequence).

This clonotype was recorded many times. CDR3 sequence reads: CASSLSGSTINTGELFF. The CDR3 DNA follows: TGTGCCAGCAGTTTAAGCGGTTCTACAATTAACACCGGGGAGCTGTTTTTT. V usage is TRBV28 and J usage is TRBJ2-2, with D possibly being TRBD2 (5 bases). The CDR3 runs 17 residues. V was cut by 2 bases and J by 2 bases, with 15 bases left in between. CDR1 and CDR2 from the germline V gene are MDHEN and SYDVKM.

This clonotype occurred many times. This chain connects TRBV6-1 to TRBJ2-5; the D is unclear. Looked up from germline, CDR1 is MNHNS and CDR2 is SASEGT. V lost 2 bases, J lost 5 bases, and 9 bases lay in between. This CDR3 is 13 amino acids long. In nucleotides, the CDR3 is TGTGCCAGCAGTGAACTGAAGAGGGAGACCCAGTACTTC. As protein: CASSELKRETQYF.

This clonotype has just a few counts. V gene TRBV12-3 or TRBV12-4 combines with J gene TRBJ1-6; possible D gene TRBD1, 5 bases. V gave up 6 bases and J gave up 4 bases, with 31 bases separating them. The CDR3 covers 21 residues. CDR3 protein: CASSHGSGYSQGFPYNSPLHF. In DNA form, the CDR3 reads TGTGCCAGCAGCCACGGATCCGGGTACTCGCAGGGTTTTCCTTATAATTCACCCCTCCACTTT.

This clonotype was seen repeatedly, ten times or more. The genes are TRBV25-1 and TRBJ1-2; no firm D call. This CDR3 has 14 residues. The germline CDR1 and CDR2 sequences are MGHDK and SYGVNS. Trimming removed 5 bases at V and 4 bases at J, with 14 bases between. The CDR3 nucleotides are TGTGCCAGCAGTTTCCCGGAGGACTTCTATGGCTACACCTTC. Its protein product is CASSFPEDFYGYTF.

This clonotype occurred many times. This chain links TRBV7-8 with TRBJ2-7, with a weak D call TRBD1 (6 bases). The V gene lost 0 bases and the J gene lost 6 bases, with 9 bases spanning the gap. The CDR3 is 13 amino acids. Germline lookup yields CDR1 SGHVS and CDR2 FQNEAQ. DNA of the CDR3: TGTGCCAGCAGCTTAGCGAGGGGGATCGAGCAGTACTTC. Amino acid sequence: CASSLARGIEQYF.

There are a few counts of this clonotype. The V gene is TRBV12-3 or TRBV12-4, the J gene TRBJ1-1; D ambiguous. Trimming took off 6 bases at V and 4 bases at J, with 6 bases between the two ends. The CDR3 length is 11 residues. The CDR3 coding sequence is TGTGCCAGCAGGTACAGCACTGAAGCTTTCTTT. Protein: CASRYSTEAFF.

This clonotype was detected only a few times. The chain has TRBV9 and TRBJ2-2, with D maybe TRBD2 (5 bases). V lost 3 bases and J 0 bases, leaving 15 bases between the germline ends. Germline values: CDR1 SGDLS, CDR2 YYNGEE. CDR3 size: 17 residues. Here the CDR3 DNA reads TGTGCCAGCAGCGACACCCTGGACTTGCCGAACACCGGGGAGCTGTTTTTT. Encoded protein: CASSDTLDLPNTGELFF.

This clonotype was observed many times. The chain has TRBV28 and TRBJ1-1; D is uncertain. The CDR3 extends over 16 amino acids. Germline V gene sequence: CDR1 MDHEN, CDR2 SYDVKM. V was cut by 7 bases and J by 0 bases, with 18 bases left in between. CDR3 sequence reads: CASKPIPGRMNTEAFF. CDR3 in DNA: TGTGCCAGCAAACCAATCCCCGGGCGCATGAACACTGAAGCTTTCTTT.

This clonotype was seen repeatedly, ten times or more. The rearrangement uses TRBV6-1 and TRBJ1-1; weak D call: TRBD1 (5 bases). V gave up 6 bases and J gave up 1 base, with 18 bases separating them. CDR1 is MNHNS and CDR2 is SASEGT in the germline V gene. CDR3 length: 16 amino acids. The CDR3: CASRTPRGRANTEAFF. CDR3 DNA: TGTGCCAGCAGGACCCCCCGTGGCAGGGCGAACACTGAAGCTTTCTTT.

This clonotype has at least ten counts. The V and J genes are TRBV7-9 and TRBJ1-4; D is ambiguous. The CDR3 runs to 14 residues. Trimming took 5 bases from V and 2 from J, leaving 9 bases between them. Germline lookup yields CDR1 SEHNR and CDR2 FQNEAQ (reference sequence). CDR3 protein: CASSPVRTNEKLFF. The CDR3 nucleotides are TGTGCCAGCAGCCCCGTTAGGACTAATGAAAAACTGTTTTTT.

CDR3 DNA sequence: TGCGCCAGCAGCCGACAGGGGAGGGAGACCCAGTACTTC. Its translation is CASSRQGRETQYF. The chain is built from TRBV5-1 and TRBJ2-5, with TRBD1 matching over 8 bases. Per germline, CDR1 SGHRS and CDR2 YFSETQ. After removal of 4 bases from V and 5 bases from J, the junction contained 4 bases not matched to a gene. The CDR3 has 13 amino acids. Full variable domain (remainder filled in from reference TRBV5-1 and TRBJ2-5): KAGVTQTPRYLIKTRGQQVTLSCSPISGHRSVSWYQQTPGQGLQFLFEYFSETQRNKGNFPGRFSGRQFSNSRSEMNVSTLELGDSALYLCASSRQGRETQYFGPGTRLLVL.

This clonotype appeared a single time. A read error is possible here, since a much larger clone lies one base away. The chain carries TRBV7-8 and TRBJ2-5; 8 nucleotides align to TRBD2. The CDR3 has 18 residues. The germline V gene has CDR1 SGHVS and CDR2 FQNEAQ. With 6 bases clipped from V and 2 bases from J, the junction kept 17 bases outside the gene matches. The CDR3 DNA reads as TGTGCCAGCAGGAAAGAGAGACGCTCACTAGCGGAGCAAGAGACCCAGTACTTC. Translating gives CASRKERRSLAEQETQYF. Full variable domain (rest looked up from reference TRBV7-8 and TRBJ2-5): GAGVSQSPRYKVAKRGQDVALRCDPISGHVSLFWYQQALGQGPEFLTYFQNEAQLDKSGLPSDRFFAERPEGSVSTLKIQRTQQEDSAVYLCASRKERRSLAEQETQYFGPGTRLLVL.

This clonotype was found a few times. The chain joins TRBV12-3 or TRBV12-4 to TRBJ1-1; D is unresolved. The V gene lost 7 bases and the J gene lost 6 bases, with 15 bases spanning the gap. CDR3 length: 13 amino acids. CDR3 bases: TGTGCCAGCACCCCCGGACTGTACGCTGAAGCTTTCTTT. Its protein product is CASTPGLYAEAFF.

This chain uses TRBV14 with TRBJ2-7, with 8 bases lining up with TRBD1. Germline assignment: CDR1 SGHDN and CDR2 FVKESK. The ends lost 3 bases at V and 4 bases at J; junction bases unmatched: 8. The CDR3 has 15 amino acids. The CDR3 nucleotides read TGTGCCAGCAGCCACGAGACAGGGGTGGTTTACGAGCAGTACTTC. Translating gives CASSHETGVVYEQYF.

The table lists this clonotype with a few counts. The chain carries TRBV5-6 and TRBJ1-4; a possible D gene is TRBD1 (5 bases). CDR3 length: 13 amino acids. Germline assignment: CDR1 SGHDT and CDR2 YYEEEE. The V end lost 4 bases, the J end lost 6 bases, and 10 bases lay between the germline ends. The CDR3 nucleotides read TGTGCCAGCAGCCCAGACAGCGATGAAAAACTGTTTTTT. Translating gives CASSPDSDEKLFF.

This clonotype was picked up many times. The DNA for the CDR3 is TGTGCCAGCAGTTACCAGGGTAACTATGGCTACACCTTC. It is translated as CASSYQGNYGYTF. The chain is built from TRBV28 and TRBJ1-2; perhaps TRBD1 as D (5 bases). V was trimmed by 4 bases and J by 1 base, leaving 7 bases between them. From germline, CDR1 is MDHEN and CDR2 SYDVKM. This CDR3 is 13 amino acids long.

This clonotype has at least ten counts. The rearrangement uses TRBV2 and TRBJ2-7; 10 bases are shared with TRBD1. CDR3 length: 15 amino acids. Germline V gives CDR1 SNHLY, CDR2 FYNNEI. The trim removed 6 bases at V and 5 bases at J, leaving 10 bases unmatched. In DNA, the CDR3 is TGTGCCAGCAGCCACCCGGGACAGGGGTACGACGAGCAGTACTTC. This sequence encodes CASSHPGQGYDEQYF.